A single sample gave rise to the 8 T cell receptor beta chains below, sequenced in a study of cytomegalovirus exposure and HLA in healthy donors. PCR was performed using 60 Vbeta and 13 Jbeta primers. The table came from immunoSEQ multiplex PCR; TCRdb's copy has only in-frame clones and leaves some out. This sample's table has about 49,000 clones. The sample comprised PBMCs. The receptors shown here come from a man aged 18 to 35 in good health and CMV-seropositive.

The chain has TRBV18 and TRBJ1-5; D perhaps matches TRBD1 (5 bases). V was trimmed by 3 bases and J by 0 bases, leaving 15 bases between them. The CDR3 has 17 amino acids. CDR1 and CDR2 from the germline V gene are KGHSH and LQKENI. The CDR3 loop reads CASSPGGLTYSNQPQHF. CDR3 in DNA: TGTGCCAGCTCACCGGGGGGTCTTACTTATAGCAATCAGCCCCAGCATTTT.

V is TRBV27 and J is TRBJ2-7, with D maybe TRBD2 (6 bases). This CDR3 is built from 13 residues. Trimming removed 5 bases at V and 1 base at J, with 9 bases between. Germline V gene lookup returns CDR1 MNHEY and CDR2 SMNVEV (reference sequence). The CDR3 spells CASSTGLSYEQYF. DNA for the CDR3: TGTGCCAGCAGTACGGGACTTTCCTACGAGCAGTACTTC.

V is TRBV18 and J is TRBJ2-7; D not resolved. Trimming pared 0 bases from V and 4 bases from J, leaving 7 bases between. Germline CDR1 reads KGHSH; CDR2 reads LQKENI. This CDR3 spans 13 amino acids. The CDR3 DNA follows: TGTGCCAGCTCACCACCGACGAGGTACGAGCAGTACTTC. Translating gives CASSPPTRYEQYF.

The genes are TRBV12-5 and TRBJ1-4, with 9 bases matching TRBD1. CDR3 size: 15 residues. Germline trimming cut 4 bases from V and 7 bases from J; bases unmatched to any gene: 7. Germline V CDR1 and CDR2: LGHNT, FRNRAP. This CDR3 reads CASGSPGTGLEKLFF. CDR3 bases: TGTGCTAGTGGTTCCCCCGGGACAGGGCTTGAAAAACTGTTTTTT.

V and J are TRBV28 and TRBJ1-1; a possible D gene is TRBD1 (5 bases). This CDR3 has 15 residues. V lost 10 bases and J 1 base, leaving 19 bases between the germline ends. Germline V gene data show CDR1 as MDHEN and CDR2 as SYDVKM. As DNA, the CDR3 is TGTGCCACCTGGGGCCGGGGGGGTTGGAACACTGAAGCTTTCTTT. Protein product: CATWGRGGWNTEAFF.

The rearrangement links TRBV5-1 to TRBJ1-6, with D unresolved. V shed 4 bases and J shed 7 bases, with 12 bases lying between them. The V gene's germline CDR1 is SGHRS and CDR2 YFSETQ. CDR3 length: 14 amino acids. This chain's CDR3 is CASSPPSRNSPLHF. The DNA of the CDR3 is TGCGCCAGCAGCCCCCCATCGAGGAATTCACCCCTCCACTTT.

This chain joins TRBV11-3 and TRBJ2-5; possibly TRBD2 for D (7 bases). This CDR3 region has 17 residues. Trimming cost V 5 bases and J 2 bases, with 21 bases left between them. Germline CDR1 is SGHNT and CDR2 is YENEEA. Here the CDR3 reads CASSPHGGGSLQETQYF. CDR3 DNA sequence: TGTGCCAGCAGCCCGCATGGGGGCGGGAGTCTGCAAGAGACCCAGTACTTC.

The V and J genes are TRBV28 and TRBJ2-1; the match to TRBD1 covers 12 bases. Germline CDR1 is MDHEN and CDR2 is SYDVKM. The CDR3 is made up of 15 amino acids. The junction had 7 bases not matched to a gene; V was cut back by 5 bases and J by 8 bases. For the CDR3, the DNA is TGTGCCAGCAGTCGGGACAGGGGGCGCAAGGATGAGCAGTTCTTC. The encoded protein is CASSRDRGRKDEQFF.